This TCR beta chain came from a study of blood T cell repertoires in COVID-19 (dated by TCRdb to about 2020). For the wider study: ImmuneRACE Cohort 3 recovered participants were defined by two consecutive negative NP/OP PCR tests, healthcare professional clearance, or symptom resolution. Samples covering the acute and convalescent phases of COVID-19 were provided by collaborators in the United States, Italy and Spain. Where available, HLA class I and class II types were taken from metadata supplied by the sample provider and were not determined by assay-based typing. Subjects who had been exposed to COVID-19, were actively infected with it, or had recovered from it provided the deeply sampled blood TCRbeta repertoires that made up the dataset. The prospective study material was composed of cDNA or gDNA derived from T cells, B-cell-depleted T cells, or PBMCs. The samples were drawn from two sources: the first 160 participants of the ongoing ImmuneRACE study, and 1,000 to 1,500 subjects contributed by 6 global collaborators. A freely available public database, intended as a resource for researchers studying the immune response to SARS-CoV-2, is where the repertoires were released. The sample metadata nearly always contained a de-identified subject ID, COVID-19 status, age in years and sex.

Participants in the prospective study were enrolled through a virtual design, were aged 18 to 89 years, and lived in 20 to 30 United States geographic areas. In the prospective study, participants were assigned to cohorts based on the clinical history participants reported in a screening survey and a study questionnaire. Mobile phlebotomists in the prospective study collected whole blood, serum and a nasopharyngeal or oropharyngeal swab from every participant. Prospective study participants could optionally give additional blood draws and questionnaires over a 2-month period. Prospective study blood samples were shipped either frozen or at room temperature before DNA extraction. Reading from cysteine to phenylalanine, the CDR3 counts 14 amino acids. Left in the record is the CDR3 DNA by itself, 42 bases read in frame from the first base. Via the germline V gene, CDR1 is SGDLS and CDR2 YYNGEE. V is reduced by 4 bases and J by 4 bases, leaving a spacing of 12 bases between them.

TCRbeta CDR3 regions were amplified from genomic DNA by means of the immunoSEQ Assay, a bias-controlled multiplex PCR. In the paper's pipeline: The number of nucleated cells in each sample was estimated from the amplification of reference gene primers within the assay. To quantify the absolute abundance of each unique TCRbeta CDR3 rearrangement, sequence reads were collapsed and filtered. Productive Simpson clonality was computed per sample as the square root of Simpson's diversity index over productive rearrangements. TCRdb holds this immuneACCESS table with in-frame rearrangements only. Some clones are missing; in checked studies, unresolved V genes explain under half, and the rest has no known cause. That table gives V, J and clone size, and the DNA gave D and trimming. Within this sample are roughly 140,000 clones, with nearly 85% of them counted one time only. Roughly 4.3% of the sample belongs to the ten largest clones.

In the case of this clone: No cognate antigen has been identified for it. No base quality values were provided; no much bigger clone lies one nucleotide off.

General findings and caveats noted by the study authors: The quantity of clinical and demographic metadata differed by source and by participant and was supplied without curation.

Sample: PBMCs or T cells enriched from blood (not recorded which). This receptor was obtained from a man aged 45-65 years in a cohort exposed to, infected with or recovered from COVID-19 (not recorded which). The sequence is built from TRBV9 and TRBJ1-5; the D gene cannot be named for sure. The sequence in DNA is TGTGCCAGCAGCCCAGACGGCGGTAATCAGCCCCAGCATTTT. It translates as CASSPDGGNQPQHF.